One sample yielded the 25 T cell receptor beta chains listed below, sequenced in a study of blood T cells in healthy people across ages. Next came a second PCR, run for roughly 6 to 11 cycles, which used a sample-barcoded 5' primer along with a J-beta primer mix. TCRdb ran MiXCR on the 5' RACE reads and lists one entry per CDR3 protein. Of about 1.1 million distinct CDR3 sequences in the sample, 30% to 40% were seen once. Sequencing was carried out using blood. The receptors were sampled from a man aged 18 to 29 in good health.

The gene calls are TRBV6-5 and TRBJ2-3; perhaps TRBD1 as D (6 bases). V was trimmed by 0 bases and J by 1 base, leaving 11 bases between them. This CDR3 contains 16 residues. The germline V gene encodes CDR1 MNHEY and CDR2 SVGAGI. CDR3 nucleotides: TGTGCCAGCAGTTACTCGACGGACAGACGCACAGATACGCAGTATTTT. Residues: CASSYSTDRRTDTQYF.

V and J are TRBV29-1 and TRBJ2-7; 10 bases fit TRBD2. CDR1 and CDR2 (germline): SQVTM, ANQGSEA. CDR3 length equals 16 residues. The J segment lost 4 bases and the V segment lost 1 base, leaving 10 bases of the junction unmatched. Here the CDR3 reads CSVEGASGGVDYEQYF. CDR3 DNA sequence: TGCAGCGTTGAAGGCGCTAGCGGGGGAGTTGATTACGAGCAGTACTTC.

The J gene is TRBJ2-5, the V gene TRBV6-5; D possibly corresponds to TRBD2 (5 bases). CDR1 and CDR2 (germline): MNHEY, SVGAGI. The V end was cut by 4 bases, the J end by 2 bases, with 17 bases between. CDR3 length: 16 amino acids. In DNA, the CDR3 is TGTGCCAGCAGTTCCTCTAGGCGGGCAGAACAAGAGACCCAGTACTTC. Translation: CASSSSRRAEQETQYF.

The rearrangement uses TRBV6-5 and TRBJ1-1; weak D call: TRBD1 (5 bases). The CDR3 extends over 14 amino acids. V was trimmed by 6 bases and J by 2 bases, leaving 13 bases between them. In germline, CDR1 is MNHEY, CDR2 SVGAGI. CDR3 DNA: TGTGCCAGCAGGCCTAACGGGGGTAACACTGAAGCTTTCTTT. Translated, it gives CASRPNGGNTEAFF.

The chain carries TRBV10-3 and TRBJ2-5, with 7 nucleotides matching TRBD1. This CDR3 spans 15 amino acids. Germline CDR1 and CDR2: ENHRY and SYGVKD. Trimming at V came to 6 bases and at J to 5 bases, leaving 12 bases not matched to a gene. The CDR3 reads CAISETGESWETQYF. The CDR3 nucleotides read TGTGCCATCAGCGAAACAGGGGAGAGTTGGGAGACCCAGTACTTC.

In its sample, this clonotype was seen a few times. CDR3: CSVVSSYEQYF. The CDR3 DNA sequence: TGCAGCGTTGTATCGTCCTACGAGCAGTACTTC. This chain links TRBV29-1 with TRBJ2-7; D unclear. Per the germline V gene, CDR1 is SQVTM and CDR2 is ANQGSEA. This CDR3 region has 11 residues. Trimming cost V 4 bases and J 1 base, with 5 bases left between them.

CDR3 nucleotides: TGCAGTGCTGGCCCCCTAGCGGGGGATAGAGAGACCCAGTACTTC. This sequence encodes CSAGPLAGDRETQYF. This rearrangement joins TRBV20-1 to TRBJ2-4; 10 bases match TRBD2. The J call may be incorrect, as the DNA end agrees better with TRBJ2-5. Germline CDR1 reads DFQATT; CDR2 reads SNEGSKA (reference sequence). The CDR3 has 15 residues.

J is TRBJ1-1 and V is TRBV7-3, with unresolved D. Germline V gene sequence: CDR1 SGHTA, CDR2 FQGTGA. Trimming shortened V by 0 bases and J by 4 bases, and 9 bases separated the two germline ends. The CDR3 spans 14 residues. CDR3 DNA: TGTGCCAGCAGCTTAACAGTAGGGAGCACTGAAGCTTTCTTT. Translating gives CASSLTVGSTEAFF.

This clonotype was seen a handful of times. The V and J genes are TRBV7-2 and TRBJ2-1; 13 bases match TRBD2. Germline V lookup: CDR1 SGHTA, CDR2 FQGNSA. The CDR3 totals 17 residues. V lost 5 bases and J lost 4; bases outside the gene matches: 8. The CDR3 spells CASSARLAGGLYNEQFF. The CDR3 DNA reads as TGTGCCAGCAGCGCGAGACTAGCGGGGGGATTATACAATGAGCAGTTCTTC.

V gene TRBV12-3 or TRBV12-4 combines with J gene TRBJ2-5; D not certain. The CDR3 totals 12 residues. V was shortened by 6 bases and J by 12 bases, with 17 bases between the two germline ends. CDR3 protein: CASSRFTDREYF. CDR3 DNA sequence: TGTGCCAGCAGCCGATTCACTGACCGAGAGTACTTC.

CDR3 in amino acids: CSAKRNPGANQPQHF. CDR3 sequence (DNA): TGCAGTGCCAAAAGAAATCCAGGGGCTAATCAGCCCCAGCATTTT. V gene TRBV20-1 combines with J gene TRBJ1-5; D is perhaps TRBD1 (6 bases). From germline, CDR1 is DFQATT and CDR2 SNEGSKA (reference sequence). V was trimmed by 6 bases and J by 4 bases, leaving 19 bases between them. This CDR3 has 15 amino acids.

The V and J genes are TRBV12-3 or TRBV12-4 and TRBJ1-2; TRBD1 matches 10 bases. J lost 8 bases, V lost 5 bases, and 5 bases had no gene match. The CDR3 contains 13 residues. CDR3 sequence: CASSAGTGEGYTF. DNA of the CDR3: TGTGCCAGCAGTGCTGGGACAGGGGAAGGCTACACCTTC.

This chain uses TRBV7-2 with TRBJ2-7; D could derive from TRBD1 or TRBD2 (5 bases each). Germline CDR1 and CDR2: SGHTA and FQGNSA. V dropped 5 bases and J dropped 3 bases, with 17 bases sitting between them. The CDR3 has 15 amino acids. Written as DNA, the CDR3 is TGTGCCAGCAGCGCTCATCGTGGTGGGGGCTACGAGCAGTACTTC. Translation: CASSAHRGGGYEQYF.

The table lists this clonotype with a few counts. The gene calls are TRBV4-1 and TRBJ1-1; D ambiguous. The CDR3 consists of 15 residues. Trimming shortened V by 4 bases and J by 4 bases, and 16 bases separated the two germline ends. Germline V gene data show CDR1 as MGHRA and CDR2 as YSYEKL. The CDR3 region is CASSRKIGGSTEAFF. In DNA form, the CDR3 reads TGCGCCAGCAGCCGCAAGATAGGAGGGTCCACTGAAGCTTTCTTT.

The chain links TRBV20-1 to TRBJ1-4, with D perhaps TRBD1 (5 bases). In germline, CDR1 is DFQATT, CDR2 SNEGSKA (reference sequence). This CDR3 has 13 residues. Between the trimmed V and J ends, which lost 5 bases and 3 bases, there was a span of 10 bases. The DNA for the CDR3 is TGCAGTGCTCGGGACGGCCCTAATGAAAAACTGTTTTTT. This gives the protein CSARDGPNEKLFF.

This clonotype was observed a few times. The V and J genes are TRBV7-2 and TRBJ2-5; D call uncertain. CDR3 size: 16 residues. CDR1 SGHTA and CDR2 FQGNSA come from the germline V gene. V shed 5 bases and J shed 2 bases, with 18 bases lying between them. This CDR3 is CASSPLTWAAQETQYF. Written as DNA, the CDR3 is TGTGCCAGCAGCCCCCTCACCTGGGCAGCTCAAGAGACCCAGTACTTC. The full variable domain, its missing parts supplied by reference TRBV7-2 and TRBJ2-5, is GAGVSQSPSNKVTEKGKDVELRCDPISGHTALYWYRQSLGQGLEFLIYFQGNSAPDKSGLPSDRFSAERTGGSVSTLTIQRTQQEDSAVYLCASSPLTWAAQETQYFGPGTRLLVL.

V and J are TRBV9 and TRBJ2-1; D may match TRBD1 or TRBD2 (6 bases each). Per germline, CDR1 SGDLS and CDR2 YYNGEE. The CDR3 sequence is 17 residues long. V shed 0 bases and J shed 4 bases, with 17 bases lying between them. CDR3 sequence: CASSVAWGAGPYNEQFF. The CDR3 DNA reads as TGTGCCAGCAGCGTAGCTTGGGGGGCAGGACCTTACAATGAGCAGTTCTTC.

The chain joins TRBV6-5 to TRBJ2-2; TRBD1 matches 10 bases. CDR3 length equals 15 residues. Germline CDR1 MNHEY, CDR2 SVGAGI. With V trimmed by 0 bases and J by 5 bases, 0 bases remained unmatched. CDR3 amino acids: CASSYSDRGTGELFF. CDR3 sequence (DNA): TGTGCCAGCAGTTACTCGGACAGGGGGACCGGGGAGCTGTTTTTT.

This clonotype showed up just a few times. J is TRBJ2-7 and V is TRBV27, with unresolved D. Trimming took 4 bases from V and 2 from J, leaving 6 bases between them. Germline CDR1 and CDR2: MNHEY and SMNVEV (reference sequence). CDR3 length equals 12 residues. The CDR3, as DNA: TGTGCCAGCAGTTCGGAAGCCTACGAGCAGTACTTC. Translated, it gives CASSSEAYEQYF.

The chain employs TRBV28 and TRBJ1-1; tentative D call: TRBD1 (6 bases). Trimming left V 5 bases short and J 4 bases short, with 14 bases between. The CDR3 is 14 amino acids. Germline V CDR1 and CDR2: MDHEN, SYDVKM. The CDR3 bases are TGTGCCAGCAGTCGCACAGGGTTGGCCACTGAAGCTTTCTTT. Its translation is CASSRTGLATEAFF.

This clonotype was detected ten times or more. The chain couples TRBV29-1 to TRBJ1-2; no firm D call. Germline assignment: CDR1 SQVTM and CDR2 ANQGSEA. Trimming pared 3 bases from V and 2 bases from J, leaving 13 bases between. The CDR3 loop spans 14 amino acids. In nucleotides, the CDR3 is TGCAGCGTTGACGAGGCCCTGGCGAACTATGGCTACACCTTC. It yields the protein CSVDEALANYGYTF.

This clonotype was seen a handful of times. No DNA is shown, since the ends of the CDR3 on it are uncertain; the CDR3 is the one TCRdb lists. The chain has TRBV27 and TRBJ1-1. The CDR3 numbers 13 amino acids, ends counted. Germline-derived CDR1 and CDR2 are MNHEY and SMNVEV (reference sequence). CDR3 region: CASSTSVNTEAFF.

This chain's CDR3 is CASSVQGHSYGYTF. CDR3 sequence (DNA): TGTGCCAGCAGCGTCCAAGGACATAGCTATGGCTACACCTTC. The V gene is TRBV9, the J gene TRBJ1-2, with D maybe TRBD1 (5 bases). The CDR3 spans 14 residues. Trimming cost V 2 bases and J 4 bases, with 12 bases left between them. CDR1 SGDLS and CDR2 YYNGEE come from the germline V gene.

As to this clonotype: A much larger clonotype is one base distant, so this may be a read error. The CDR3 DNA reads TGTGCCATCGGTCCCGGGGAAGCAGGTACGCAGTATTTT. Encoded protein: CAIGPGEAGTQYF. V and J are TRBV10-3 and TRBJ2-3, with D tentatively TRBD2 (5 bases). The CDR3 covers 13 residues. The germline V and J ends were trimmed by 8 bases and 8 bases, with 17 bases remaining between them. Germline loops: CDR1 ENHRY, CDR2 SYGVKD.

On this clonotype: Germline is not matched at one junction end, which may reflect a read error. This chain connects TRBV6-5 to TRBJ2-3; D remains unclear. This CDR3 has 11 residues. Germline CDR1 MNHEY, CDR2 SVGAGI. CDR3 in amino acids: CASSSGDTRYF. The CDR3 bases are TGTGCCAGCAGTTCTGGGGATACGCGGTATTTT.